The 15 T cell receptor beta chains below were found in one sample sequenced in a study of Tregs in tolerant kidney transplant recipients. TCRdb keeps only in-frame clones here, not all; method: immunoSEQ multiplex PCR. The sample lists fewer than 70,000 clones; 83% were seen once. The sample consisted of CD4+ T cells from blood. All receptors come from a human donor in good health.

In this sample, this clone turned up a few times. J is TRBJ2-2 and V is TRBV4-1; TRBD2 might be the D (5 bases). This CDR3 comprises 17 residues. Germline V lookup: CDR1 MGHRA, CDR2 YSYEKL. V was clipped by 0 bases and J by 0 bases, with 11 bases between them. The CDR3 DNA is TGCGCCAGCAGCCAAGATAAGGCGGGCGCGAACACCGGGGAGCTGTTTTTT. It codes for CASSQDKAGANTGELFF.

The rearrangement links TRBV6-5 to TRBJ1-1; possible D gene TRBD1, 6 bases. Deletions cut 9 bases from V and 1 base from J, with 12 bases between. There are 13 residues in the CDR3. CDR1 and CDR2 from the germline V gene are MNHEY and SVGAGI. The CDR3 protein is CASKRGENTEAFF. The CDR3, as DNA: TGTGCCAGTAAAAGGGGGGAGAACACTGAAGCTTTCTTT.

This clone occurred a few times. The rearrangement links TRBV11-2 to TRBJ1-5, with D tentatively TRBD1 (6 bases). This CDR3 is built from 16 residues. CDR1 and CDR2 from the germline V gene are SGHAT and FQNNGV. The germline V and J ends were trimmed by 5 bases and 8 bases, with 22 bases remaining between them. The CDR3 bases are TGTGCCAGCAGCCCAAAAGGTGGACAGTGGGGAAAGCCCCAGCATTTT. Translation gives CASSPKGGQWGKPQHF.

The chain couples TRBV5-4 to TRBJ2-3; TRBD2 agrees at 9 bases. This CDR3 has 16 amino acids. In germline, CDR1 is SGHNT, CDR2 YYREEE (reference sequence). V shed 4 bases and J 1 base; nucleotides not matched to a gene: 7. The CDR3: CASSPVAGGGTDTQYF. CDR3 sequence (DNA): TGTGCCAGCAGCCCCGTCGCGGGGGGGGGCACAGATACGCAGTATTTT.

The chain carries TRBV6-5 and TRBJ2-7, with a tentative D call TRBD1 (6 bases). The CDR3 contains 15 residues. CDR1 and CDR2 (germline): MNHEY, SVGAGI. Trimming shortened V by 5 bases and J by 2 bases, and 16 bases separated the two germline ends. The CDR3 DNA is TGTGCCAGCAGTCCCCGCAGGGGAAAGCCCTACGAGCAGTACTTC. It specifies CASSPRRGKPYEQYF.

This chain uses TRBV15 with TRBJ2-5; tentatively, D is TRBD1 or TRBD2 (5 bases each). In germline, CDR1 is LNHNV, CDR2 YYDKDF (reference sequence). Trimming removed 5 bases at V and 0 bases at J, with 19 bases between. This CDR3 comprises 17 residues. Here the CDR3 DNA reads TGTGCCACCAGCTCCCCACCCCGGGACCGTAACCAAGAGACCCAGTACTTC. The encoded protein is CATSSPPRDRNQETQYF.

The V call is TRBV4-1, the J call TRBJ2-3; 7 bases are shared with TRBD2. The CDR3 totals 19 residues. Trimming cost V 0 bases and J 0 bases; bases outside gene matches: 12. Germline assignment: CDR1 MGHRA and CDR2 YSYEKL. In nucleotides, the CDR3 is TGCGCCAGCAGCCAAGATCTTACGCGGCGGGGGACTAGCACAGATACGCAGTATTTT. This sequence encodes CASSQDLTRRGTSTDTQYF.

This chain connects TRBV6-1 to TRBJ1-5, with a possible D match to TRBD1 (6 bases). Germline V gene data show CDR1 as MNHNS and CDR2 as SASEGT. V was cut by 2 bases and J by 6 bases, with 11 bases left in between. The CDR3 spans 14 residues. CDR3 in amino acids: CASSELGGGQPQHF. CDR3 sequence (DNA): TGTGCCAGCAGTGAATTGGGGGGCGGTCAGCCCCAGCATTTT.

The gene calls are TRBV5-4 and TRBJ2-7; unclear D gene. CDR1 and CDR2 (germline): SGHNT, YYREEE (reference sequence). Trimming pared 0 bases from V and 2 bases from J, leaving 12 bases between. The CDR3 consists of 15 residues. DNA for the CDR3: TGTGCCAGCAGCTTGGCCAGTGGGGTCCCCTACGAGCAGTACTTC. This sequence encodes CASSLASGVPYEQYF.

The chain uses TRBV14 and TRBJ2-1, with 7 bases matching TRBD1. This CDR3 contains 17 residues. From germline, CDR1 is SGHDN and CDR2 FVKESK. J lost 0 bases, V lost 1 base, and 6 bases had no gene match. CDR3 amino acids: CASSQGQGLSSYNEQFF. The CDR3, as DNA: TGTGCCAGCAGCCAAGGACAGGGCTTAAGCTCCTACAATGAGCAGTTCTTC.

The genes are TRBV6-6 and TRBJ2-7, with D possibly matching TRBD1 (6 bases). This CDR3 is 13 amino acids long. Trimming took 5 bases from V and 2 from J, leaving 10 bases between them. CDR1 is MNHNY, CDR2 SVGAGI, per germline (reference sequence). For the CDR3, the DNA is TGTGCCAGCAGTCGGGACACAGCCTACGAGCAGTACTTC. It is translated as CASSRDTAYEQYF.

This chain uses TRBV10-3 with TRBJ1-3; D gene unclear. Germline V gives CDR1 ENHRY, CDR2 SYGVKD. Trimming stripped 0 bases from V and 8 bases from J, with 5 bases between. CDR3 length: 12 residues. This CDR3 reads CAISESIDTIYF. CDR3 coding DNA: TGTGCCATCAGTGAGTCGATAGACACCATATATTTT.

This chain connects TRBV5-8 to TRBJ2-1; 12 nucleotides line up with TRBD1. CDR3 size: 18 residues. V dropped 6 bases and J dropped 6; count of bases not matched to a gene: 16. In germline, CDR1 is SGHTS, CDR2 YDEGEE. The CDR3 DNA follows: TGTGCCAGCATCCGGGACAGGGGGCGTTGGGGTCTTGTCAATGAGCAGTTCTTC. This sequence encodes CASIRDRGRWGLVNEQFF.

This sequence joins TRBV10-1 and TRBJ1-2, with no clear D. Germline V gives CDR1 WNHNN, CDR2 SYGVQD (reference sequence). V gave up 5 bases and J gave up 4 bases, with 14 bases separating them. This CDR3 region has 14 residues. CDR3 in amino acids: CASSRRRKTYGYTF. The CDR3 region has the DNA TGCGCCAGCAGTAGGAGGCGAAAGACCTATGGCTACACCTTC.

The chain carries TRBV11-3 and TRBJ2-3; 7 bases are shared with TRBD2. The V gene's germline CDR1 is SGHNT and CDR2 YENEEA. The CDR3 spans 14 residues. Unmatched junction bases numbered 4, after V lost 5 bases and J lost 2 bases. This CDR3 reads CASSQGLFTDTQYF. DNA of the CDR3: TGTGCCAGCAGCCAGGGACTATTCACAGATACGCAGTATTTT.